The source of this TCR beta chain is a study of shared clonotypes between healthy human individuals (dated by TCRdb to 2018 to 2020). With regard to the full study: A couple of women and a few men aged 18 to 49 years were included in the cohort. To increase sequencing depth and limit assay-specific biases, TCR repertoire library preparation and sequencing were carried out by different laboratories using diverse techniques. For each donor, CD4 naive and CD4 memory were each given three plates, CD8 naive was given two plates, and CD8 memory was given one plate. To estimate repertoire size and how much clonotype sharing occurs between individuals, the study deeply sequenced the blood TCR repertoires of several healthy adults. Leukapheresis yielded between about 0.85 and 9.5 billion PBMCs per donor.

In regard to this clone: The clone's antigen remains unknown. Per-base qualities were not stored, and no clone one base away is much larger.

Broad study findings and their caveats: Pairwise subsampling indicated that sequencing depth was expected to affect the degree of clonotype sharing among donors. Compared with non-shared clonotypes, the clonotypes found in all four sorted-subset donors had higher generation probabilities. The genetic and exposure-history diversity represented was limited by the small number of donors. Estimated clonotype richness was generally larger for naive than for memory subsets. Sharing across several donors was observed for about 5% of naive CD4, over 3% of naive CD8, 2.3% of memory CD4, and about 0.4% of memory CD8 clonotypes. Sampling was limited to blood, and TCR repertoires in tissue likely differ from TCR repertoires in blood. Even with the large sequencing depth, rarefaction of the sorted-subset datasets indicated that sequencing was incomplete.

TCR CDR3 regions were amplified from genomic DNA by multiplex PCR using the deep immunoSEQ assay. Extracted genomic DNA from each cell subset was spread evenly across all wells of several immunoSEQ 96-well plates, with each plate serving as a replicate. For sorted subsets, roughly 200 ng genomic DNA, equal to 30,000 to 35,000 T cell genomes, was loaded into each replicate PCR. Purified libraries were measured with a Qubit 3.0 fluorometer, size-checked on a Bioanalyzer 2100, and measured again with the KAPA Library Quantification kit. A separate single-read 150-cycle Illumina NextSeq 550 flow cell was used to sequence each immunoSEQ 96-well plate. The paper's processing steps were these. Because the immunoSEQ output held only junctional sequences and lacked quality scores, the filtering could not match the filtering applied to full-length reads. Sequences were annotated with PyIR, a Python wrapper for IgBLAST v1.9, and V/J genes and CDR3 were assigned using IMGT germline references. Reads were filtered out if the reads had weak V/J assignments (E-value above 1e-6), no CDR3, stop codons, out-of-frame junctions, or ambiguous translated residues. A V3J clonotype was defined by an identical inferred V gene, J gene, and CDR3 amino acid sequence. Percentage overlap between repertoires was computed as shared unique clonotypes divided by the size of the smaller repertoire. Repertoire richness was assessed with RTK rarefaction, the Chao1 estimator, and Recon v2.1 estimates of unobserved clonotypes. For all TCRbeta clonotypes obtained by the gDNA method from several donors, generation probabilities were computed with OLGA. The clones in this table, taken by TCRdb from immuneACCESS, are in-frame only. Not every clone is retained; where verified, under half of the shortfall comes from an unresolved V gene, and the cause of the rest is unknown. That table furnishes V, J and clone size, whereas the DNA furnished D and trimming. The sample table shows 150,000 to 200,000 clones, and roughly 93% are seen once. Of the sample, around 0.072% is held by the ten largest clones.

V has 7 bases trimmed and J has 0 bases trimmed; junction bases matching no gene number 3. The CDR3 covers 14 residues, taking in both the cysteine and the phenylalanine. The sequence is cut down to CDR3 DNA, 42 bases in frame from base 1. CDR1 and CDR2 were assigned from the germline V gene as SGHTA and FQGTGA. The donors were healthy, HIV-negative adults with no recently reported acute infections or vaccinations. All donors were Caucasian adults living in Nashville, Tennessee, USA. Magnetic negative selection was used to enrich CD4+ T cells, after which naive cells were positively selected on CD45RA and the negative fraction became the memory subset. After blood collection by leukapheresis, PBMCs were isolated using Ficoll-Histopaque density gradient centrifugation and then cryopreserved in the vapor phase of liquid nitrogen. Purity and quantity of every magnetically sorted T cell population were checked by analytical flow cytometry. Genomic DNA was isolated from each sorted fraction and quantified by UV absorbance on a Nanodrop 2000c.

The receptor comes from a woman between 25 and 40 years old in good health. Sequencing used naive CD4+ T cells sorted from blood. This specimen's cell subset or site label, interpreted: CD45RA+ positively selected. The rearranged chain carries TRBV7-3 and TRBJ1-1; TRBD1 lines up with 9 middle nucleotides. The sequenced DNA is TGTGCCAGCAAACAGGGGGCTTTGAACACTGAAGCTTTCTTT. Translation gives CASKQGALNTEAFF.